This T cell receptor beta chain is from a study of CD8 T cells in ankylosing spondylitis. TCRdb independently ran MiXCR on the 5' RACE reads; one entry per CDR3 protein. The table lists under 250,000 distinct CDR3 sequences, roughly 10% of them singletons. General observations from the study: Significantly higher representation of disease-linked clones was reported for matched ankylosing spondylitis synovial fluid. Made up of about eight highly homologous variants, a TCR beta motif appeared characteristic of ankylosing spondylitis blood.

The V gene lost 4 bases and the J gene lost 1 base, with 10 bases spanning the gap. CDR1 SQVTM and CDR2 ANQGSEA come from the germline V gene. CDR3 length equals 13 residues. Only a few counts were recorded for this clonotype. Its antigen remains unknown. The chain employs TRBV29-1 and TRBJ2-5; the D gene could be TRBD1 or TRBD2 (5 bases each). The TCR was taken from a male donor with ankylosing spondylitis or in good health (not recorded which). Sequencing input: blood, either unsorted or a sorted T cell fraction (not recorded which). The CDR3: CSVVGRFQETQYF. CDR3 DNA: TGCAGCGTTGTGGGACGGTTCCAAGAGACCCAGTACTTC.